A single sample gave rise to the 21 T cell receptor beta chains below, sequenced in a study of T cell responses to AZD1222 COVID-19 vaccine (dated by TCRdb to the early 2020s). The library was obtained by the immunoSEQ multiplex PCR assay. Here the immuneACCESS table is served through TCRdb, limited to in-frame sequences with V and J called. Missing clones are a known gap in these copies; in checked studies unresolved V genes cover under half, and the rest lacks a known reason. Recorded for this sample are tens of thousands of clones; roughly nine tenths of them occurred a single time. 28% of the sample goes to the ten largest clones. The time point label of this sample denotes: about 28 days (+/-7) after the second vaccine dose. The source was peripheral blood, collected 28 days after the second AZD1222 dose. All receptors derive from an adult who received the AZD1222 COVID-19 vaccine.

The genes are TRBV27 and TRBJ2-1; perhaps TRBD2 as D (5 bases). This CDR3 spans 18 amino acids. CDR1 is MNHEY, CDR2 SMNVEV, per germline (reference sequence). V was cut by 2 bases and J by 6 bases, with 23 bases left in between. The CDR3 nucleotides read TGTGCCAGCAGTTTACCACTGGACTCCCGGTACCCCCTCAATGAGCAGTTCTTC. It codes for CASSLPLDSRYPLNEQFF.

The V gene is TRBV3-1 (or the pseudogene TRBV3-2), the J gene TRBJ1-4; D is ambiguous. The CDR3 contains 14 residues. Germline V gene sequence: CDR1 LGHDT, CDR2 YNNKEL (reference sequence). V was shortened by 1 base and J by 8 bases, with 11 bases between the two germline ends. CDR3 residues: CASSQAAQGEKLFF. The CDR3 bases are TGTGCCAGCAGCCAAGCGGCTCAAGGCGAAAAACTGTTTTTT.

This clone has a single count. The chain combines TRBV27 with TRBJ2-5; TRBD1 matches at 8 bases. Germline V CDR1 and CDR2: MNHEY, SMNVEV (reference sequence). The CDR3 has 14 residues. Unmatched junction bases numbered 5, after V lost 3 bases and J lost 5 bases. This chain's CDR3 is CASSFDRGGETQYF. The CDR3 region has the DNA TGTGCCAGCAGTTTCGACAGGGGTGGGGAGACCCAGTACTTC.

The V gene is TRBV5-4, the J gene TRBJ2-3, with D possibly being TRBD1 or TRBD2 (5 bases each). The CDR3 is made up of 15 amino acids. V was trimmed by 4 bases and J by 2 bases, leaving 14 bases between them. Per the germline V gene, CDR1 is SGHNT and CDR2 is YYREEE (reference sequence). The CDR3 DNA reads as TGTGCCAGCAGCCCCTGGGGGAGAAACACAGATACGCAGTATTTT. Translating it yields CASSPWGRNTDTQYF.

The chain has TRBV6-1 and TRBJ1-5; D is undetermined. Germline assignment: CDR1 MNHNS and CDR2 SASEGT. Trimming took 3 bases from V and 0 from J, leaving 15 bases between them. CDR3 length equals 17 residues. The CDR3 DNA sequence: TGTGCCAGCAGTGAGGCTGGTGGCGCCGATAGCAATCAGCCCCAGCATTTT. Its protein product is CASSEAGGADSNQPQHF.

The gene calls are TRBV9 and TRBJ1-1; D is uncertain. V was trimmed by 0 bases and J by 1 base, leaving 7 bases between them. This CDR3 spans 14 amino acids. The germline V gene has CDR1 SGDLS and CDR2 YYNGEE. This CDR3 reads CASSVGPGNTEAFF. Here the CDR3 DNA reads TGTGCCAGCAGCGTAGGGCCGGGGAACACTGAAGCTTTCTTT.

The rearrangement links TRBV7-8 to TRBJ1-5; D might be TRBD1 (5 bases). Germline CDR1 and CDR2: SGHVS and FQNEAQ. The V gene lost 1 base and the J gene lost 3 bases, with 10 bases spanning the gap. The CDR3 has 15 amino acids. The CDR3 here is CASSLGGEVNQPQHF. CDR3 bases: TGTGCCAGCAGCTTAGGGGGGGAGGTCAATCAGCCCCAGCATTTT.

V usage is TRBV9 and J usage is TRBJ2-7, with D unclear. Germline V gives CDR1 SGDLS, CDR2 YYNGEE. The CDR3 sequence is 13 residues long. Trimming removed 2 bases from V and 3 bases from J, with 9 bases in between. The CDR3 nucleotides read TGTGCCAGCAGCGTGAACACCCACTACGAGCAGTACTTC. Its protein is CASSVNTHYEQYF. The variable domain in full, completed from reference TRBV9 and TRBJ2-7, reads DSGVTQTPKHLITATGQRVTLRCSPRSGDLSVYWYQQSLDQGLQFLIQYYNGEERAKGNILERFSAQQFPDLHSELNLSSLELGDSALYFCASSVNTHYEQYFGPGTRLTVT.

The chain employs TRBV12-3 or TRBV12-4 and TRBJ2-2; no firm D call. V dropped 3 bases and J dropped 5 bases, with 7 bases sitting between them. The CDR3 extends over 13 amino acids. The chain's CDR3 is CASSFLYTGELFF. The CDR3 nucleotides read TGTGCCAGCAGTTTTCTGTATACCGGGGAGCTGTTTTTT.

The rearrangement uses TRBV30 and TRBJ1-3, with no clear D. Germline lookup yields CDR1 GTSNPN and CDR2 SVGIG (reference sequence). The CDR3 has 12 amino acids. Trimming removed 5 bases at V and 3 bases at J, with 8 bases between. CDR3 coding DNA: TGTGCCTGGGCTTACATTGGAAACACCATATATTTT. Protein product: CAWAYIGNTIYF.

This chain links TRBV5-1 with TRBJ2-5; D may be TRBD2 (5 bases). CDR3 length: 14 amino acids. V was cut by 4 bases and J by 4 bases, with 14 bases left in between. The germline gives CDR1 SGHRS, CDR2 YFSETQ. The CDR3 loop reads CASSPLLGGETQYF. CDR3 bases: TGCGCCAGCAGCCCCCTTTTAGGAGGAGAGACCCAGTACTTC.

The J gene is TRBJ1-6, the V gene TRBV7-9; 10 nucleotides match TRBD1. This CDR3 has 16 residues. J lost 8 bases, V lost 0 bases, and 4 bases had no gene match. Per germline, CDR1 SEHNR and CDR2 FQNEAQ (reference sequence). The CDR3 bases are TGTGCCAGCAGCTTAGCGGCCGGGACAGGGGATTCACCCCTCCACTTT. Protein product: CASSLAAGTGDSPLHF. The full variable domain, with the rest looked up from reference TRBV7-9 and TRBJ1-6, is DTGVSQNPRHKITKRGQNVTFRCDPISEHNRLYWYRQTLGQGPEFLTYFQNEAQLEKSRLLSDRFSAERPKGSFSTLEIQRTEQGDSAMYLCASSLAAGTGDSPLHFGNGTRLTVT.

The CDR3 spells CASSLDPASGRARETQYF. CDR3 DNA sequence: TGTGCCAGCAGCTTGGACCCGGCTAGCGGGAGGGCCCGGGAGACCCAGTACTTC. The rearrangement joins TRBV5-4 to TRBJ2-5; 12 bases are a match to TRBD2. The germline CDR1 and CDR2 sequences are SGHNT and YYREEE (reference sequence). The J segment lost 5 bases and the V segment lost 0 bases, leaving 11 bases of the junction unmatched. The CDR3 sequence is 18 residues long.

The CDR3, as DNA: TGTGCCAGCAGCTTAAATGGGGCCGCCGGGGAGCTGTTTTTT. Translation: CASSLNGAAGELFF. This sequence joins TRBV7-3 and TRBJ2-2, with a tentative D call TRBD1 (5 bases). Germline V gives CDR1 SGHTA, CDR2 FQGTGA. The CDR3 totals 14 residues. V shed 1 base and J shed 6 bases, with 9 bases lying between them. The full variable domain, its missing parts supplied by reference TRBV7-3 and TRBJ2-2, is GAGVSQTPSNKVTEKGKYVELRCDPISGHTALYWYRQSLGQGPEFLIYFQGTGAADDSGLPNDRFFAVRPEGSVSTLKIQRTERGDSAVYLCASSLNGAAGELFFGEGSRLTVL.

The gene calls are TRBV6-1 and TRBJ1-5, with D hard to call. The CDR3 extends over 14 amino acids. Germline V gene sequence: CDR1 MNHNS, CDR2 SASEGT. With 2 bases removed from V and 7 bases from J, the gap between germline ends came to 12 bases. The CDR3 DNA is TGTGCCAGCAGTGAAAACTGGGGAGGACAGCCCCAGCATTTT. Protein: CASSENWGGQPQHF.

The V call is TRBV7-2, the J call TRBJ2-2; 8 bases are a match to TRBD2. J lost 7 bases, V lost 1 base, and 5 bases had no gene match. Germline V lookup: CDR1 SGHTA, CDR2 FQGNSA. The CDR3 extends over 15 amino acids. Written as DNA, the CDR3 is TGTGCCAGCAGCTTAGGCGGGGGGCGCGGCGGGGAGCTGTTTTTT. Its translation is CASSLGGGRGGELFF.

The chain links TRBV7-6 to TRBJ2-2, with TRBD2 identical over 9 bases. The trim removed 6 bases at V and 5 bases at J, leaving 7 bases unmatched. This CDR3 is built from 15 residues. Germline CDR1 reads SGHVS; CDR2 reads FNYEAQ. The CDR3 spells CASRPGLAQTGELFF. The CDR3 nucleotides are TGTGCCAGCAGACCGGGACTAGCCCAAACCGGGGAGCTGTTTTTT.

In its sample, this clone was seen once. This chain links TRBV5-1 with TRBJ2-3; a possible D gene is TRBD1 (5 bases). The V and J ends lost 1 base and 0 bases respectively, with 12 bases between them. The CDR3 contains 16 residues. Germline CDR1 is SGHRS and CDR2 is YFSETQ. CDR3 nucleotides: TGCGCCAGCAGCTTGAGGGGCGATACTAGCACAGATACGCAGTATTTT. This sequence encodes CASSLRGDTSTDTQYF.

The CDR3 DNA reads as TGTGCCATCAGTGCAAACCGGGACAGGGATGAAGCTTTCTTT. This gives the protein CAISANRDRDEAFF. This chain connects TRBV10-3 to TRBJ1-1; 9 bases agree with TRBD1. After removal of 4 bases from V and 7 bases from J, the junction contained 7 bases not matched to a gene. The CDR3 extends over 14 amino acids. CDR1 is ENHRY, CDR2 SYGVKD, per germline.

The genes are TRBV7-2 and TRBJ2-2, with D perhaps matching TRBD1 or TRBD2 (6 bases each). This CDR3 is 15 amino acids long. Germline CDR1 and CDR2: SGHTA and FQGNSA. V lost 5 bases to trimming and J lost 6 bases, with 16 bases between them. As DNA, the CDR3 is TGTGCCAGCAGCCCTCGGCCCGGGGGCGCCGGGGAGCTGTTTTTT. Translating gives CASSPRPGGAGELFF.

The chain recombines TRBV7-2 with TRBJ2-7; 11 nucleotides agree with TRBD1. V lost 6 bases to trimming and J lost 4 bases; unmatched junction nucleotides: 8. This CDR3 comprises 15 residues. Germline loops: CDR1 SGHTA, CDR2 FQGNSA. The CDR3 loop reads CASSYGTGGIYEQYF. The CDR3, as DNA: TGTGCCAGCAGTTACGGGACAGGGGGAATTTACGAGCAGTACTTC. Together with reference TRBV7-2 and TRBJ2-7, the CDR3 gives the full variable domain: GAGVSQSPSNKVTEKGKDVELRCDPISGHTALYWYRQSLGQGLEFLIYFQGNSAPDKSGLPSDRFSAERTGGSVSTLTIQRTQQEDSAVYLCASSYGTGGIYEQYFGPGTRLTVT.